The rows below give T cell receptor beta chains drawn from one sample of a study of blood T cells in healthy people across ages. TCRdb re-derived calls from the 5' RACE reads in MiXCR, one entry per CDR3 protein. The sample includes 600,000 or so distinct CDR3 sequences, around 50% of them seen just once. Sequenced material: blood. The origin of the receptors is a man older than 75 in good health. Both conserved end residues are part of each CDR3. D genes are given only for firm matches. Clone size, where shown, is once, few, many, or a class for clones that have expanded.

j_call | v_call | cdr3_length | d_call | clone_size | cdr3_nt | cdr3_aa
TRBJ2-3 | TRBV30 | 14 | . | . | TGTGCCTGGAGTGTACGGGGGCGGTCAGATACGCAGTATTTT | CAWSVRGRSDTQYF
TRBJ1-4 | TRBV7-9 | 16 | TRBD1 | many | TGTGCCAGCAGTTCATTTAAAGGGACAGCTAATGAAAAACTGTTTTTT | CASSSFKGTANEKLFF
TRBJ2-3 | TRBV7-8 | 16 | TRBD1 | . | TGTGCCAGCAGCCCCCGGACAGGGGCAGGGACAGATACGCAGTATTTT | CASSPRTGAGTDTQYF
TRBJ2-7 | TRBV28 | 15 | . | once | TGTGCCAGCACTCCTGACGGGACCGGTCGTTACGAGCAGTACTTC | CASTPDGTGRYEQYF
TRBJ2-4 | TRBV7-9 | 15 | . | . | TGTGCCAGCAGCCACATCATGGGGCCCAAAAACATTCAGTACTTC | CASSHIMGPKNIQYF
TRBJ2-4 | TRBV5-1 | 15 | . | . | TGCGCCAGCTCACCGGAAGGCGGTAGTAAAAACATTCAGTACTTC | CASSPEGGSKNIQYF
TRBJ2-7 | TRBV2 | 15 | . | . | TGTGCCAGCAGTGATGGTGGGAATCCCTCCTACGAGCAGTACTTC | CASSDGGNPSYEQYF
TRBJ2-7 | TRBV7-2 | 16 | TRBD2 | . | TGTGCCAGCAGCTTAGGGCGGACTAGCGCCACCTACGAGCAGTACTTC | CASSLGRTSATYEQYF
TRBJ2-3 | TRBV6-5 | 15 | TRBD2 | many | TGTGCCAGCAGTTACCAGGGACTAGCCGCAGATACGCAGTATTTT | CASSYQGLAADTQYF
TRBJ2-5 | TRBV9 | 13 | . | few | TGTGCCAGCAGCCCGATAGGTTCGGAGACCCAGTACTTC | CASSPIGSETQYF
TRBJ1-2 | TRBV28 | 14 | TRBD1 | . | TGTGCCGGCAGGACAGGGGGGCCTAACTATGGCTACACCTTC | CAGRTGGPNYGYTF
TRBJ2-1 | TRBV10-3 | 15 | TRBD2 | . | TGTGCCATCAGTGATGGGGGAGGGGTCGGAATGACGCAGTTCTTC | CAISDGGGVGMTQFF
TRBJ2-6 | TRBV5-1 | 16 | . | few | TGCGCCAGCAGCACCGGACAGAACTCTGGGGCCAACGTCCTGACTTTC | CASSTGQNSGANVLTF
TRBJ2-1 | TRBV12-3/TRBV12-4 | 14 | . | . | TGTGCCAGCGAATCTCAGGAGAAGGGCAATGAGCAGTTCTTC | CASESQEKGNEQFF
TRBJ2-2 | TRBV2 | 16 | TRBD2 | few | TGTGCCAGCACCAGTCTAGCGGCTTCGAACACCGGGGAGCTGTTTTTT | CASTSLAASNTGELFF
TRBJ2-5 | TRBV6-2/TRBV6-3 | 13 | . | . | TGTGCCAGCAGTGGCCTTCTCCAAGAGACCCAGTACTTC | CASSGLLQETQYF
TRBJ2-5 | TRBV21-1 | 11 | . | . | TGTGCCAGTCGCAGCGTTGGGACCCAGTACTTC | CASRSVGTQYF
TRBJ2-7 | TRBV20-1 | 13 | . | . | TGCAGTGAAACCAGGAATAATGGAGGCGAGCAGTACTTC | CSETRNNGGEQYF
TRBJ2-5 | TRBV10-3 | 14 | . | . | TGTGCCATCGGGGGGGGGCGGGGAGAAGAGACCCAGTACTTC | CAIGGGRGEETQYF
TRBJ2-1 | TRBV9 | 14 | TRBD2 | few | TGTGCCAGCAGCGCCCAGACCCAGCGGGAAGGTCCGTTCTTC | CASSAQTQREGPFF
TRBJ2-1 | TRBV29-1 | 11 | TRBD1 | . | TGCAGCGTCGCCACAGACAGGGTTAAGTTCTTC | CSVATDRVKFF
TRBJ2-4 | TRBV6-5 | 14 | . | few | TGTGCCAGCAGTTACTCCCAGGCCAAAAACATTCAGTACTTC | CASSYSQAKNIQYF
TRBJ2-7 | TRBV20-1 | 14 | TRBD1 | . | TGCAGTGCTAGCGGGACAGGGGTTTTTTACGAGCAGTACTTC | CSASGTGVFYEQYF
TRBJ1-2 | TRBV7-9 | 14 | . | . | TGTGCCAGCAGATCAGGACAGAACAACTATGGCTACACCTTC | CASRSGQNNYGYTF
TRBJ1-5 | TRBV12-3/TRBV12-4 | 13 | . | . | TGTGCCAGCGGTAAGGCAGGCAATCAGCCCCAGCATTTT | CASGKAGNQPQHF
TRBJ2-3 | TRBV20-1 | 14 | TRBD1 | few | TGCAGTGCTAGCGTACAGGGGAACACAGATACGCAGTATTTT | CSASVQGNTDTQYF
TRBJ2-5 | TRBV20-1 | 15 | . | . | TGCAGTGCTAGAGAAAGGAGGGGGCTAGGAGAGACCCAGTACTTC | CSARERRGLGETQYF
TRBJ2-3 | TRBV7-8 | 15 | TRBD2 | few | TGTGCCAGCAGCTTGCTAGCGGGGACCTCAGATACGCAGTATTTT | CASSLLAGTSDTQYF
TRBJ2-3 | TRBV7-7 | 16 | TRBD2 | . | TGTGCTAGCAGCCACCGACTAGCGGGGGCACCGGATACGCAGTATTTT | CASSHRLAGAPDTQYF
TRBJ2-5 | TRBV14 | 13 | . | . | TGTGCCAGCAGCCAGAACCGTATTGAGACCCAGTACTTC | CASSQNRIETQYF
TRBJ2-1 | TRBV7-2 | 16 | TRBD2 | few | TGTGCCAGCAGCGCCAGCGGCGGGAGCTCCTACAATGAGCAGTTCTTC | CASSASGGSSYNEQFF
TRBJ2-1 | TRBV27 | 15 | TRBD2 | once | TGTGCCAGCAGTTTAGCGGGGGGATTGCTGAATGAGCAGTTCTTC | CASSLAGGLLNEQFF
TRBJ2-7 | TRBV27 | 13 | . | . | TGTGCCAGCGGGGAGGAAGATTCCTACGAGCAGTACTTC | CASGEEDSYEQYF
TRBJ1-2 | TRBV3-1 | 14 | . | . | TGTGCCAGCAGCCGTTTCGGGGGTGACTATGGCTACACCTTC | CASSRFGGDYGYTF
TRBJ2-6 | TRBV11-2 | 15 | . | . | TGTGCCAGCAGCTTATCCGGCTCTGGGGCCAACGTCCAGACTTTC | CASSLSGSGANVQTF
TRBJ2-3 | TRBV7-2 | 14 | . | few | TGTGCCAGCAGCCCCAGGATGGAGGGGGATACGCAGTATTTT | CASSPRMEGDTQYF
TRBJ2-1 | TRBV9 | 10 | . | . | TGTGCCAGCAGCGCCCAAGGTACGTTCTTC | CASSAQGTFF
TRBJ2-3 | TRBV15 | 14 | . | . | TGTGCCACCAGCAGAGATCTCGGCACAGATACGCAGTATTTT | CATSRDLGTDTQYF
TRBJ2-5 | TRBV24-1 | 16 | TRBD1 | few | TGTGCCACCAGTGATTCGGACAGGGGGGGCCATGAGACCCAGTACTTC | CATSDSDRGGHETQYF
TRBJ2-7 | TRBV29-1 | 12 | . | . | TGCAGCGTTGCTAGGGTGGAGGAATCGCAGTACTTC | CSVARVEESQYF
TRBJ1-2 | TRBV6-5 | 14 | TRBD1 | . | TGTGCCAGCAGTTTGACAGGGGGCGCGGGAGGCTACACCTTC | CASSLTGGAGGYTF
TRBJ1-2 | TRBV9 | 14 | . | . | TGTGCCAGCAGCGTAGACCCAGGAGAAGGGGGCTACACCTTC | CASSVDPGEGGYTF